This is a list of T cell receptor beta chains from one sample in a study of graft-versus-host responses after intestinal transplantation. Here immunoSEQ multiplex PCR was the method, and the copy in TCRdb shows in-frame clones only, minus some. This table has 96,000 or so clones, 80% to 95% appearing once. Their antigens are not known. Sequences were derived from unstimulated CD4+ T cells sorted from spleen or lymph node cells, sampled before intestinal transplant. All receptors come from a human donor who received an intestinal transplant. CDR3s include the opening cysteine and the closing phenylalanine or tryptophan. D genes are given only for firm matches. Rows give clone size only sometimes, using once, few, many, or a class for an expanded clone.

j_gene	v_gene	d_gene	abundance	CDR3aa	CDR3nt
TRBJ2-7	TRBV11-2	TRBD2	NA	CASSSPIAGGLEQYF	TGTGCCAGCAGCTCCCCCATAGCGGGGGGGCTTGAGCAGTACTTC
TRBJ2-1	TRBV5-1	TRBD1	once	CASRGTGQYNEQFF	TGCGCCAGTAGAGGGACAGGACAATACAATGAGCAGTTCTTC
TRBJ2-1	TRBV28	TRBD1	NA	CASSRTGPYNEQFF	TGTGCCAGCAGTCGGACAGGACCCTACAATGAGCAGTTCTTC
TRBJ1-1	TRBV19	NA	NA	CATMGPTMNTEAFF	TGTGCCACAATGGGGCCCACTATGAACACTGAAGCTTTCTTT
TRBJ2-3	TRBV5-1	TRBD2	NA	CASSPTSGGSTDTQYF	TGCGCCAGCAGCCCGACTAGCGGGGGGAGCACAGATACGCAGTATTTT
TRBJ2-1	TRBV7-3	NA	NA	CASSYGGGHNEQFF	TGTGCCAGCAGCTACGGCGGGGGCCACAATGAGCAGTTCTTC
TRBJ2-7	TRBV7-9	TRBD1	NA	CASSPGQGGRHEQYF	TGTGCCAGCAGCCCCGGACAGGGAGGTCGACACGAGCAGTACTTC
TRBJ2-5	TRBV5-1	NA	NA	CASSLDRSQETQYF	TGCGCCAGCAGCCTTGACAGGAGCCAAGAGACCCAGTACTTC
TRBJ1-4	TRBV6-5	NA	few	CATSGLGGAKLFF	TGTGCCACCTCGGGCCTAGGGGGGGCAAAACTGTTTTTT
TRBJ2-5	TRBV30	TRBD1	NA	CAWTRDRGRRETQYF	TGTGCCTGGACCCGGGACAGGGGGCGGAGAGAGACCCAGTACTTC
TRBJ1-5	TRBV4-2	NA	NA	CASSQEFGGQPQHF	TGTGCCAGCAGCCAAGAGTTCGGGGGTCAGCCCCAGCATTTT
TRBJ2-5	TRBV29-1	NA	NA	CSVDRDQETQYF	TGCAGCGTTGACAGGGACCAAGAGACCCAGTACTTC
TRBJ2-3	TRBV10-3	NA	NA	CAIRNRGYSTDTQYF	TGTGCCATCAGGAACAGAGGGTATAGCACAGATACGCAGTATTTT
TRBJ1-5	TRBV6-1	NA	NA	CASSEAPWGQRSNQPQHF	TGTGCCAGCAGTGAAGCGCCATGGGGGCAGCGGAGCAATCAGCCCCAGCATTTT
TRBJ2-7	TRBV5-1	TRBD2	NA	CASSLQAGGPKEQYF	TGCGCCAGCAGCTTGCAAGCGGGAGGGCCAAAAGAGCAGTACTTC
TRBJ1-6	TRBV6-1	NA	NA	CASSEPWDMDSPLHF	TGTGCCAGCAGTGAACCCTGGGACATGGATTCACCCCTCCACTTT
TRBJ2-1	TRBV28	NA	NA	CASSLSSEQFF	TGTGCCAGCAGTCTATCTTCTGAGCAGTTCTTC
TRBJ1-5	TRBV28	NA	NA	CASRPGPFLPQHF	TGTGCCAGCAGACCGGGTCCGTTTCTTCCCCAGCATTTT
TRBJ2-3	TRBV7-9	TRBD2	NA	CASSLGFSGREQDTQYF	TGTGCCAGCAGCTTAGGGTTTAGCGGGAGAGAGCAAGATACGCAGTATTTT
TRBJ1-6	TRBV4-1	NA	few	CASSPRDSLSSYNSPLHF	TGCGCCAGCAGCCCACGGGACTCCCTGAGCTCCTATAATTCACCCCTCCACTTT
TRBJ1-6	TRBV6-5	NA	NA	CASSYAAGDFSPLHF	TGTGCCAGCAGTTACGCGGCAGGGGATTTTTCACCCCTCCACTTT
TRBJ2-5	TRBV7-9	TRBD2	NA	CASSLNVRLAGETQYF	TGTGCCAGCAGCTTAAACGTGAGACTAGCGGGAGAGACCCAGTACTTC
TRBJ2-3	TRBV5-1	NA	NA	CASSSDAGSYTDTQYF	TGCGCCAGCAGCTCGGATGCGGGGAGTTACACAGATACGCAGTATTTT
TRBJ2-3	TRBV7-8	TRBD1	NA	CASSLAVRGPDTQYF	TGTGCCAGCAGCTTAGCGGTCAGGGGGCCAGATACGCAGTATTTT
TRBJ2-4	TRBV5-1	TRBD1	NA	CASSSTVQGSQNIQYF	TGCGCCAGCAGCTCCACTGTACAGGGGAGTCAGAACATTCAGTACTTC
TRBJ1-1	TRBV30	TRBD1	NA	CAWSRRQGYAEAFF	TGTGCCTGGAGCAGAAGACAGGGCTATGCTGAAGCTTTCTTT
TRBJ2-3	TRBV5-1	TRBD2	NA	CASSLGLAFGTDTQYF	TGCGCCAGCAGCTTGGGACTAGCATTTGGCACAGATACGCAGTATTTT
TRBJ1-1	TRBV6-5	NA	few	CASSYRGNTEAFF	TGTGCCAGCAGTTACAGGGGGAACACTGAAGCTTTCTTT
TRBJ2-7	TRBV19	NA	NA	CASSGWTPRGYEQYF	TGTGCCAGTAGTGGATGGACACCGCGGGGCTACGAGCAGTACTTC
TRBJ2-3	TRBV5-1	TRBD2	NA	CASSLVLGLAADTQYF	TGCGCCAGCAGCTTGGTCTTGGGACTAGCGGCAGATACGCAGTATTTT
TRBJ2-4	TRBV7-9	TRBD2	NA	CASSEISGGLLAKNIQYF	TGTGCCAGCAGCGAGATTAGCGGGGGACTCCTAGCCAAAAACATTCAGTACTTC
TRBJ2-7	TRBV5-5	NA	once	CASSRQTVGYEQYF	TGTGCCAGCAGCCGGCAGACAGTAGGCTACGAGCAGTACTTC
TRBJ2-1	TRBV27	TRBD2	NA	CASMSGTSTEQFF	TGTGCCAGCATGTCCGGGACTAGCACCGAGCAGTTCTTC
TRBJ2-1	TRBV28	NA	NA	CASSLLTASSYNEQFF	TGTGCCAGCAGTTTACTTACCGCTAGCTCCTACAATGAGCAGTTCTTC
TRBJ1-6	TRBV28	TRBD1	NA	CASSMTGQGISPLHF	TGTGCCAGCAGTATGACGGGACAGGGTATTTCACCCCTCCACTTT
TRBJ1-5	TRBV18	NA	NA	CASSSGWNQPQHF	TGTGCCAGCTCATCAGGTTGGAATCAGCCCCAGCATTTT
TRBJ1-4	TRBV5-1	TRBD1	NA	CASSLGQGEEKLFF	TGCGCCAGCAGCCTGGGACAGGGTGAGGAAAAACTGTTTTTT
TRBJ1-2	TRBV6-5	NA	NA	CASSYSWGRNYGYTF	TGTGCCAGCAGTTACTCTTGGGGGCGGAACTATGGCTACACCTTC
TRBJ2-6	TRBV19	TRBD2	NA	CASFGGSSGANVLTF	TGTGCCAGTTTCGGGGGGAGCTCTGGGGCCAACGTCCTGACTTTC
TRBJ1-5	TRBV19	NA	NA	CASHPGLSNQPQHF	TGTGCCAGTCACCCAGGACTTAGCAATCAGCCCCAGCATTTT
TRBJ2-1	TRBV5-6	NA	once	CASSLAGSYNEQFF	TGTGCCAGCAGCTTGGCAGGATCCTACAATGAGCAGTTCTTC
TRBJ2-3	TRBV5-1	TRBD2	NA	CASSSSGKTSVRADTQYF	TGCGCCAGCAGCTCATCCGGGAAGACTAGCGTTCGAGCTGATACGCAGTATTTT
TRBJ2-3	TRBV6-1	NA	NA	CASCFGRSTDTQYF	TGTGCCAGCTGTTTTGGCAGGAGCACAGATACGCAGTATTTT
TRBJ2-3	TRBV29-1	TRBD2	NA	CSVSVFRTSGSTDTQYF	TGCAGCGTTTCTGTCTTTCGGACTAGCGGGAGTACAGATACGCAGTATTTT